This T cell receptor (beta chain) was sequenced in a study of shared clonotypes between healthy human individuals. General study points: Some naive CD4 clonotypes, around 4.7%, turned up in common across several donors.

Positive CCR7 selection of CD45RO-negative cells yielded the naive CD8 cells, and terminally differentiated effector memory CD45RA+ cells were excluded. There were only Caucasian adults among the donors, and all lived in Nashville, Tennessee. To note about this clone: Its antigen is not known.

Unmatched junction bases numbered 6, after V lost 4 bases and J lost 5 bases. The CDR3 loop spans 14 amino acids. Germline V gene sequence: CDR1 SGDLS, CDR2 YYNGEE. TCRdb's copy holds only in-frame clones and misses some; the assay was immunoSEQ multiplex PCR. The data contain about 2.1 million clones, approximately 92% of them singletons. The sequencing sample was made of naive CD8+ T cells from PBMCs. This rearrangement joins TRBV9 to TRBJ2-4; 7 positions match TRBD2. This sequence originates from a man aged 18 to 29 in good health. Some clones in this sample may be carry-over from other donors' samples. CDR3: CASSPPSGQNIQYF. Written as DNA, the CDR3 is TGTGCCAGCAGCCCCCCTAGCGGTCAAAACATTCAGTACTTC. Full variable domain (rest looked up from reference TRBV9 and TRBJ2-4): DSGVTQTPKHLITATGQRVTLRCSPRSGDLSVYWYQQSLDQGLQFLIQYYNGEERAKGNILERFSAQQFPDLHSELNLSSLELGDSALYFCASSPPSGQNIQYFGAGTRLSVL.